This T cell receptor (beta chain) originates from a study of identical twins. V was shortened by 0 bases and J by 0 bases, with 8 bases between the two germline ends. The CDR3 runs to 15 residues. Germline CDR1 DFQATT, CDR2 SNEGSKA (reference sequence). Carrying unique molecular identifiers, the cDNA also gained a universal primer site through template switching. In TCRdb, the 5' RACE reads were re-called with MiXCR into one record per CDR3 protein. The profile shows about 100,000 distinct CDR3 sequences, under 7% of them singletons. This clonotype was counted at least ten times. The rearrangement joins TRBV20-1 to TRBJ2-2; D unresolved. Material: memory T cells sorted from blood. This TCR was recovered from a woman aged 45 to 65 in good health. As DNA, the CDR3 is TGCAGTGCTAGAGATCCCCTAACGAACACCGGGGAGCTGTTTTTT. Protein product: CSARDPLTNTGELFF.